The clone carrying this T cell receptor beta chain was seen only once. These data are taken from a study of control samples from healthy donors and cancer patients. Sequencing used immunoSEQ multiplex PCR; TCRdb keeps in-frame clones, though not all of them. The sample has about 180,000 clones, roughly 89% seen once. The TCR sequence derives from a woman between 45 and 65 years old in good health. The sequencing sample was made of blood.

CDR3 in DNA: TGTGCCAGCAGTTTAGGGGGTTCCCTTTCAGGGACCCAGTACTTC. It codes for CASSLGGSLSGTQYF. The V call is TRBV28, the J call TRBJ2-5; D tentatively reads TRBD1 or TRBD2 (5 bases each). The CDR3 spans 15 residues. Per germline, CDR1 MDHEN and CDR2 SYDVKM. V lost 2 bases to trimming and J lost 7 bases, with 17 bases between them.